This note documents a single T cell receptor (beta chain) sequence. This record comes from a study of blood T cell repertoires in COVID-19. Across the study: From the United States, Italy and Spain came samples of acute and convalescent COVID-19. Nucleic acid was either cDNA or gDNA, and it came from T cells, B-cell-depleted T cells, or PBMCs.

As handled by the study authors: Reference gene primer amplification gave estimated nucleated cell counts. Measured with immunoSEQ multiplex PCR; TCRdb has only the in-frame clones, and not every one. V and J calls and clone size are copied from that table; D and trimming were computed from the DNA. The table includes some 70,000 clones, about 89% detected once. Germline lookup yields CDR1 SGHTA and CDR2 FQGNSA. This CDR3 spans 14 amino acids. Trimming stripped 5 bases from V and 1 base from J, with 11 bases between. The J gene is TRBJ1-2, the V gene TRBV7-2; possibly TRBD1 for D (6 bases). The sequence was collected from a man aged 50-60 years with active COVID-19. The material sequenced was peripheral blood. The CDR3 region has the DNA TGTGCCAGCAGCCCAGGGGCAGTTAACTATGGCTACACCTTC. Translated: CASSPGAVNYGYTF.